These 21 T cell receptor beta chains were all obtained from the same sample, sequenced in a study of cytomegalovirus exposure and HLA in healthy donors. Use of 60 Vbeta and 13 Jbeta primers characterized the PCR. Profiling relied on immunoSEQ multiplex PCR, and the TCRdb table lists in-frame clones only, not all of them. The sample consists of about 94,000 clones, 79% of them appearing once. Sequenced: PBMCs. Receptor source: a woman aged 40 to 50 in good health and CMV-seronegative.

This clone was found many times. This chain uses TRBV29-1 with TRBJ2-7, with 7 bases identical to TRBD1. Trimming removed 5 bases from V and 4 bases from J; junction bases left unmatched: 8. The CDR3 spans 13 residues. The germline V gene encodes CDR1 SQVTM and CDR2 ANQGSEA. The CDR3, as DNA: TGCAGCGTTTCGCCGACAGGGTCTTACGAGCAGTACTTC. Encoded protein: CSVSPTGSYEQYF.

The chain combines TRBV7-2 with TRBJ2-2; TRBD2 aligns across 9 bases. Germline CDR1 SGHTA, CDR2 FQGNSA. With V trimmed by 1 base and J by 4 bases, 1 base remained unmatched. The CDR3 contains 15 residues. The CDR3 DNA is TGTGCCAGCAGCTTAGGCGGGGGGGTCACCGGGGAGCTGTTTTTT. Protein: CASSLGGGVTGELFF.

V is TRBV30 and J is TRBJ1-5; maybe TRBD1 (6 bases). The CDR3 length is 14 residues. V was pared by 2 bases and J by 7 bases, with 15 bases between. Per the germline V gene, CDR1 is GTSNPN and CDR2 is SVGIG (reference sequence). CDR3 sequence (DNA): TGTGCCTGGAGTAGTGGGGGGGGCGGGCAGCCCCAGCATTTT. Residues: CAWSSGGGGQPQHF. Combining the CDR3 with reference TRBV30 and TRBJ1-5 gives the whole variable domain SQTIHQWPATLVQPVGSPLSLECTVEGTSNPNLYWYRQAAGRGLQLLFYSVGIGQISSEVPQNLSASRPQDRQFILSSKKLLLSDSGFYLCAWSSGGGGQPQHFGDGTRLSIL.

V and J are TRBV19 and TRBJ1-1; tentatively, D is TRBD1 (6 bases). The V gene lost 7 bases and the J gene lost 3 bases, with 12 bases spanning the gap. The CDR3 runs 13 residues. Germline V gene data show CDR1 as LNHDA and CDR2 as SQIVND (reference sequence). The DNA for the CDR3 is TGTGCCAGTACCCAGGGGAGAGACACTGAAGCTTTCTTT. It encodes CASTQGRDTEAFF.

The chain links TRBV7-2 to TRBJ1-5; no reliable D call. CDR3 length: 13 amino acids. Deletions cut 5 bases from V and 7 bases from J, with 12 bases between. CDR1 is SGHTA, CDR2 FQGNSA, per germline. In DNA, the CDR3 is TGTGCCAGCAGCCCCCATGGCGGACAGCCCCAGCATTTT. Its translation is CASSPHGGQPQHF.

Remarks on this clone: The sample contains more than one DNA sequence encoding this CDR3. This chain links TRBV7-2 with TRBJ1-1, with 7 bases matching TRBD1. In germline, CDR1 is SGHTA, CDR2 FQGNSA. The ends lost 5 bases at V and 0 bases at J; junction bases unmatched: 3. The CDR3 length is 14 residues. The CDR3 reads CASSLGQMNTEAFF. For the CDR3, the DNA is TGTGCCAGCAGCCTGGGACAGATGAACACTGAAGCTTTCTTT.

This clone was observed once. This sequence joins TRBV7-3 and TRBJ1-4; D may be TRBD1 (6 bases). The germline V gene encodes CDR1 SGHTA and CDR2 FQGTGA. Trimming cost V 5 bases and J 7 bases, with 17 bases left between them. The CDR3 totals 15 residues. This CDR3 is CASSLRGGSGEKLFF. CDR3 bases: TGTGCCAGCAGCCTACGTGGGGGCTCCGGTGAAAAACTGTTTTTT.

This chain uses TRBV2 with TRBJ2-6, with 11 bases identical to TRBD1. The CDR3 contains 18 residues. Germline trimming cut 6 bases from V and 2 bases from J; bases unmatched to any gene: 9. Germline V gene lookup returns CDR1 SNHLY and CDR2 FYNNEI. CDR3 nucleotide sequence: TGTGCCAGCAGCGCAACCCCGGGACAGGGGGCTGGGGCCAACGTCCTGACTTTC. It encodes CASSATPGQGAGANVLTF.

The V call is TRBV29-1, the J call TRBJ1-1, with D possibly being TRBD1 (5 bases). The germline V gene encodes CDR1 SQVTM and CDR2 ANQGSEA. Trimming shortened V by 3 bases and J by 10 bases, and 15 bases separated the two germline ends. This CDR3 has 12 amino acids. The CDR3 is CSVDQDGGGAFF. The CDR3, as DNA: TGCAGCGTTGATCAGGACGGCGGGGGAGCTTTCTTT.

The chain is built from TRBV14 and TRBJ2-4, with TRBD1 identical over 7 bases. The V gene end was trimmed by 3 bases and the J gene end by 2 bases; junction bases not matched to a gene: 4. Germline CDR1 reads SGHDN; CDR2 reads FVKESK. This CDR3 is 15 amino acids long. The CDR3, as DNA: TGTGCCAGCAGCCAGCAACAGGGGACCAAAAACATTCAGTACTTC. The encoded protein is CASSQQQGTKNIQYF.

CDR3 sequence: CASSLAGTSGGNEQFF. The CDR3, as DNA: TGCGCCAGCAGCTTGGCCGGGACTAGCGGGGGCAATGAGCAGTTCTTC. V gene TRBV5-1 combines with J gene TRBJ2-1; 14 bases are shared with TRBD2. V lost 0 bases to trimming and J lost 6 bases; unmatched junction nucleotides: 2. Germline V CDR1 and CDR2: SGHRS, YFSETQ. The CDR3 length is 16 residues.

This clone showed up just once. This chain joins TRBV18 and TRBJ2-7; tentative D call: TRBD2 (6 bases). Trimming left V 3 bases short and J 1 base short, with 10 bases between. The CDR3 runs to 14 residues. CDR1 and CDR2 (germline): KGHSH, LQKENI. The CDR3 reads CASSPRDGSYEQYF. CDR3 sequence (DNA): TGTGCCAGCTCACCGCGGGACGGTTCCTACGAGCAGTACTTC.

The chain employs TRBV5-6 and TRBJ2-3; tentative D call: TRBD2 (5 bases). The germline CDR1 and CDR2 sequences are SGHDT and YYEEEE. The CDR3 runs 14 residues. Trimming pared 4 bases from V and 2 bases from J, leaving 11 bases between. CDR3 in DNA: TGTGCCAGCAGCCACGGAGCGGCCACAGATACGCAGTATTTT. Translation gives CASSHGAATDTQYF.

The CDR3, as DNA: TGCGCCAGCCCCACCTGGGGGGGTAATAGGTGTACTGAAGCTTTCTTT. This codes for CASPTWGGNRCTEAFF. The chain employs TRBV23-1 and TRBJ1-1, with a possible D match to TRBD1 (5 bases). TRBV23-1 has ORF status, its function being uncertain. V was shortened by 8 bases and J by 5 bases, with 24 bases between the two germline ends. The CDR3 covers 16 residues.

This clone was seen a few times. The CDR3 loop reads CASRVGQLNTEAFF. The CDR3 DNA is TGTGCCAGCAGAGTGGGACAGTTGAACACTGAAGCTTTCTTT. The chain recombines TRBV2 with TRBJ1-1; TRBD1 agrees at 7 bases. Germline trimming cut 6 bases from V and 0 bases from J; bases unmatched to any gene: 4. Germline lookup yields CDR1 SNHLY and CDR2 FYNNEI. This CDR3 contains 14 residues. Using reference TRBV2 and TRBJ1-1 for the parts outside the CDR3, the full variable domain is EPEVTQTPSHQVTQMGQEVILRCVPISNHLYFYWYRQILGQKVEFLVSFYNNEISEKSEIFDDQFSVERPDGSNFTLKIRSTKLEDSAMYFCASRVGQLNTEAFFGQGTRLTVV.

This chain's CDR3 is CASSLTKGASYEQYF. In DNA form, the CDR3 reads TGTGCCAGCAGCTTAACCAAGGGGGCTTCCTACGAGCAGTACTTC. The chain couples TRBV7-8 to TRBJ2-7; 7 bases agree with TRBD1. From germline, CDR1 is SGHVS and CDR2 FQNEAQ. The CDR3 is 15 residues long. Trimming cost V 2 bases and J 1 base; bases outside gene matches: 5.

The V and J genes are TRBV4-3 and TRBJ1-1; tentative D call: TRBD1 (5 bases). V was clipped by 4 bases and J by 1 base, with 22 bases between them. This CDR3 contains 18 residues. The germline gives CDR1 LGHNA, CDR2 YSLEER. As DNA, the CDR3 is TGCGCCAGCAGCCGCACCAATGGTGGGGGGACGAAGAACACTGAAGCTTTCTTT. This sequence encodes CASSRTNGGGTKNTEAFF.

This chain links TRBV10-3 with TRBJ1-2; tentatively, D is TRBD1 (5 bases). The germline gives CDR1 ENHRY, CDR2 SYGVKD. The CDR3 is 14 residues long. V was pared by 10 bases and J by 2 bases, with 17 bases between. The CDR3 DNA follows: TGTGCCACCACATGGCAACAGGCCAACTATGGCTACACCTTC. Encoded protein: CATTWQQANYGYTF.

The rearrangement links TRBV5-1 to TRBJ1-2, with a possible D match to TRBD1 (6 bases). The CDR3 is 14 amino acids. Trimming pared 0 bases from V and 7 bases from J, leaving 13 bases between. Germline V gene data show CDR1 as SGHRS and CDR2 as YFSETQ. The CDR3 here is CASSLEAGEGGYTF. CDR3 bases: TGCGCCAGCAGCTTGGAGGCAGGGGAAGGTGGCTACACCTTC. The variable domain in full, completed from reference TRBV5-1 and TRBJ1-2, reads KAGVTQTPRYLIKTRGQQVTLSCSPISGHRSVSWYQQTPGQGLQFLFEYFSETQRNKGNFPGRFSGRQFSNSRSEMNVSTLELGDSALYLCASSLEAGEGGYTFGSGTRLTVV.

In its sample, this clone was seen once. This chain joins TRBV4-3 and TRBJ2-3, with D perhaps TRBD1 (5 bases). Trimming pared 0 bases from V and 5 bases from J, leaving 15 bases between. CDR1 and CDR2 (germline): LGHNA, YSLEER. This CDR3 has 16 amino acids. This CDR3 is CASSQDLGHTGDTQYF. Written as DNA, the CDR3 is TGCGCCAGCAGCCAAGATCTCGGACATACCGGAGATACGCAGTATTTT.

The CDR3, as DNA: TGTGCCAGCACCTGGACAGGGTCGAGCGAAAAACTGTTTTTT. Translation: CASTWTGSSEKLFF. The J gene is TRBJ1-4, the V gene TRBV25-1; TRBD1 matches 8 bases. Unmatched junction bases numbered 9, after V lost 7 bases and J lost 8 bases. CDR3 size: 14 residues. Germline V gene sequence: CDR1 MGHDK, CDR2 SYGVNS.